This TCR beta chain was sequenced during a study of regulatory T cells in long-lasting Graves disease. Building the TCR beta libraries relied on iRepertoire HTBI primers, and CDR3 regions underwent Arm-PCR. TCRdb called the multiplex PCR reads again in MiXCR, with one record for every CDR3 protein. The sample comprises approximately 440,000 distinct CDR3 sequences, about 25% of which are singletons, and approximately 26% rests with the top ten. Indicated time point: persistent/refractory GD, antithyroid drugs over 5 years with positive TRAb. PBMC RNA was the source of the TCR library. Graves' disease diagnosis followed American Thyroid Association guidelines. From an endocrinology department in Xi'an, China, came the patients. With EDTA tubes as the receptacles, about 9 milliliters of peripheral blood were drawn. This clonotype was sampled from a female donor with Graves disease. This specimen was peripheral blood mononuclear cells (PBMCs), taken when the disease was refractory, from a patient treated with antithyroid drugs.

This CDR3 is CASSPHGGLYEQYF. In DNA form, the CDR3 reads TGTGCCAGCTCACCACACGGGGGGCTCTACGAGCAGTACTTC. The chain joins TRBV18 to TRBJ2-7, with a weak D call TRBD2 (7 bases). V was pared by 1 base and J by 3 bases, with 10 bases between. This CDR3 has 14 residues. The germline V gene encodes CDR1 KGHSH and CDR2 LQKENI. The variable domain in full, with the rest retrieved from reference TRBV18 and TRBJ2-7, is NAGVMQNPRHLVRRRGQEARLRCSPMKGHSHVYWYRQLPEEGLKFMVYLQKENIIDESGMPKERFSAEFPKEGPSILRIQQVVRGDSAAYFCASSPHGGLYEQYFGPGTRLTVT.